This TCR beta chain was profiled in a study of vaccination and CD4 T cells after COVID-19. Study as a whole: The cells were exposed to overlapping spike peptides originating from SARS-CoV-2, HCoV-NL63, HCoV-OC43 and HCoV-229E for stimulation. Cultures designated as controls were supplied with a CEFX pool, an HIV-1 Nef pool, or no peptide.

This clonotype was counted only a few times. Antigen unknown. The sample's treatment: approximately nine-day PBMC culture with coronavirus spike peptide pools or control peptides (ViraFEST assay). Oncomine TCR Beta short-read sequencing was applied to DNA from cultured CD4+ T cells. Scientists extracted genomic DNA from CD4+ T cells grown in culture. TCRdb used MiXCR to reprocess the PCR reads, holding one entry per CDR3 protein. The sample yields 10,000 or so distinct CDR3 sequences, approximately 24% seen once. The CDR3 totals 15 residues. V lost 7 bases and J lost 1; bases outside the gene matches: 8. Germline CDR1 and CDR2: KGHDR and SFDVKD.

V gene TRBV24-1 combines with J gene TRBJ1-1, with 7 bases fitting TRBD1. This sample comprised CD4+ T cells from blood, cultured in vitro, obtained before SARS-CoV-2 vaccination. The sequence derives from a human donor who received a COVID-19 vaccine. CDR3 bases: TGTGCCACCAGCCCGACCGGGACAGAGAACACTGAAGCTTTCTTT. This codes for CATSPTGTENTEAFF.